What follows is one T cell receptor (beta chain) and its context. One junction end does not reproduce the germline sequence, and a read error may be involved. The record originates from a study of cytomegalovirus exposure and HLA in healthy donors. Profiling relied on immunoSEQ multiplex PCR, and the TCRdb table lists in-frame clones only, not all of them. This table holds about 160,000 clones, 85% to 90% found once. This CDR3 is 14 amino acids long. Germline CDR1 is SSHAT and CDR2 is FNYEAQ (reference sequence). The TCR comes from a man younger than 30 in good health and CMV-seropositive. The genes are TRBV7-7 and TRBJ2-7; 8 nucleotides agree with TRBD2. Material: PBMCs. The CDR3 reads CASSLAAGAYEQYF. The CDR3, as DNA: TGTGCTAGCAGCTTGGCAGCGGGAGCCTACGAGCAGTACTTC.